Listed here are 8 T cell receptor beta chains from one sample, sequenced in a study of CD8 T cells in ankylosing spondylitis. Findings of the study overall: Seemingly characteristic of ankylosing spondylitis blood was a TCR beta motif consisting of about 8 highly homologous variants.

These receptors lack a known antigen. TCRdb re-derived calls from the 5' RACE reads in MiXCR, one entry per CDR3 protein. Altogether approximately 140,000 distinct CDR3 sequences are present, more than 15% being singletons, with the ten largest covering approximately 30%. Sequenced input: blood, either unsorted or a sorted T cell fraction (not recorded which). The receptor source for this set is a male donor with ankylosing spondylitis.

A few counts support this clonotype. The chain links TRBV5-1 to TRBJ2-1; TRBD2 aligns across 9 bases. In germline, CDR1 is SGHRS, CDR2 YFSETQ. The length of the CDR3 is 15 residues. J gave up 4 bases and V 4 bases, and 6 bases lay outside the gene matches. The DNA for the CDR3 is TGCGCCAGCAGCCCAGGACTAGCGAGGTACAATGAGCAGTTCTTC. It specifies CASSPGLARYNEQFF.

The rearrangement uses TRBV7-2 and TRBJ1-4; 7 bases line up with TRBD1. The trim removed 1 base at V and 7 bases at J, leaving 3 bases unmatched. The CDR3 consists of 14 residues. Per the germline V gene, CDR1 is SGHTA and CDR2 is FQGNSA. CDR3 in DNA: TGTGCCAGCAGCTTAGTGACAGGGAGTGAAAAACTGTTTTTT. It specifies CASSLVTGSEKLFF.

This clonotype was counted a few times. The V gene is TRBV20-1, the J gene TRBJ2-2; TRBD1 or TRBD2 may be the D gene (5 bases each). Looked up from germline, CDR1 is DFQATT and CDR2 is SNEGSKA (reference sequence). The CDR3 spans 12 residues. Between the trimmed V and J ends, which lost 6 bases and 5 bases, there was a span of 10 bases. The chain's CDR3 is CSAGWGTGELFF. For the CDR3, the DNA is TGCAGTGCAGGGTGGGGGACCGGGGAGCTGTTTTTT.

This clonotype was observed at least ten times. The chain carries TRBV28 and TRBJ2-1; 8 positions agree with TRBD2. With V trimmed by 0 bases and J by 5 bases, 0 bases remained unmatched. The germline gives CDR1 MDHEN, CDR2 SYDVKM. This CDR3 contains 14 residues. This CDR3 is CASSLWREDNEQFF. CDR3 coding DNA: TGTGCCAGCAGTTTATGGCGGGAGGACAATGAGCAGTTCTTC.

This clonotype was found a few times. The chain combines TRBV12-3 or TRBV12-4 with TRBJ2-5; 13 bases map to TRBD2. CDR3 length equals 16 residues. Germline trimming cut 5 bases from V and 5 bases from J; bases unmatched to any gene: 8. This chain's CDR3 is CASSGHWTSGSETQYF. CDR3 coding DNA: TGTGCCAGCAGTGGACACTGGACTAGCGGGAGTGAGACCCAGTACTTC.

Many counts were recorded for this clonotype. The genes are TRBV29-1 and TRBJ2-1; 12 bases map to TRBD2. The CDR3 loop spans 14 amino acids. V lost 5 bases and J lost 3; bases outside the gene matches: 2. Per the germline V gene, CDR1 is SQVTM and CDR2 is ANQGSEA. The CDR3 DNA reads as TGCAGCGTTAAGGGACTAGCGGGCTACAATGAGCAGTTCTTC. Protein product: CSVKGLAGYNEQFF.

The DNA of the CDR3 is TGCGCCAGCAGCCCAACCCCAGCGGGAGGACCTTACAATGAGCAGTTCTTC. It encodes CASSPTPAGGPYNEQFF. This rearrangement joins TRBV4-1 to TRBJ2-1; 9 bases align to TRBD2. The V gene's germline CDR1 is MGHRA and CDR2 YSYEKL. The CDR3 contains 17 residues. Losses at the gene ends were 4 bases for V and 4 bases for J; bases not matched to a gene: 11.

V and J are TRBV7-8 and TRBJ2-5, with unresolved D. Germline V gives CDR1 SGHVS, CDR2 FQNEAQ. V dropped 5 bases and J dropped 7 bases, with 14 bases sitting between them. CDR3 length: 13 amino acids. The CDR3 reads CASSPGPMGTQYF. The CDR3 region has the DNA TGTGCCAGCAGCCCCGGGCCCATGGGGACCCAGTACTTC.